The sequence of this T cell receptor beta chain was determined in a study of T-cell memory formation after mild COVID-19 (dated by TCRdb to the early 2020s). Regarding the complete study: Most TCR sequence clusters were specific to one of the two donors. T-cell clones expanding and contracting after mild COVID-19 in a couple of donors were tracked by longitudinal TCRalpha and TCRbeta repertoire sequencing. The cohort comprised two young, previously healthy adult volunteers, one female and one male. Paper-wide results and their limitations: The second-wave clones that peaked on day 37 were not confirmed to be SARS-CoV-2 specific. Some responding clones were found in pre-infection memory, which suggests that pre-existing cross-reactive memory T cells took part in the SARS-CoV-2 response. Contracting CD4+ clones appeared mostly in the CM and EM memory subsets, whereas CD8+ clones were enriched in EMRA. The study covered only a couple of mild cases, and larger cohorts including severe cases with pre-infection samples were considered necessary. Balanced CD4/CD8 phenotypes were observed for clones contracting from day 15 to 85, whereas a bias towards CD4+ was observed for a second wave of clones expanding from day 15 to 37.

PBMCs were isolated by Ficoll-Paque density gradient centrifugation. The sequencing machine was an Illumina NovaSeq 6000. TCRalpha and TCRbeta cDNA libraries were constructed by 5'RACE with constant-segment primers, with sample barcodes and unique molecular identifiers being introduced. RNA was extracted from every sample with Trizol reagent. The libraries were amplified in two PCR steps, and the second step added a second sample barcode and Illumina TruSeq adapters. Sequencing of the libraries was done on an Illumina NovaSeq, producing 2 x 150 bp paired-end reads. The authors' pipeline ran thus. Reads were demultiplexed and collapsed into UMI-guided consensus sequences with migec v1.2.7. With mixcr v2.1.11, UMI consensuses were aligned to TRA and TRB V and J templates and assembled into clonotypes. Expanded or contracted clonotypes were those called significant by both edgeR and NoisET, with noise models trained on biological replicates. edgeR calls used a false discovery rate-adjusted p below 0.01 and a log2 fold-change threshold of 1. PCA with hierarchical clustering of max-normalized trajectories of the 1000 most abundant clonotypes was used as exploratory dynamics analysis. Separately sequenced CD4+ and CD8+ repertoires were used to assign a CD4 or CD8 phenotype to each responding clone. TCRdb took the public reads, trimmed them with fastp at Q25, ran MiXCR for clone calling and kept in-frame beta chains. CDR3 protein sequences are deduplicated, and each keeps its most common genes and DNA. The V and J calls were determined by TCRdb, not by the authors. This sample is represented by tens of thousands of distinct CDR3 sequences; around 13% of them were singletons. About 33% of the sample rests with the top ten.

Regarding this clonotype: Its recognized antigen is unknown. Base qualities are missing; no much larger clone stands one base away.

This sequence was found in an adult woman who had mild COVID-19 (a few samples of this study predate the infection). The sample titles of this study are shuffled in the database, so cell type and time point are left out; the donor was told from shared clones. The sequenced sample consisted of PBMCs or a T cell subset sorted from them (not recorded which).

The CDR3 corresponds to CASSFRQEQYF. The nucleotide sequence reads as follows: TGTGCCAGCAGCTTCCGACAAGAGCAGTACTTC. The sequence joins TRBV5-6 to TRBJ2-7; no D gene call is confident. Trimming removed 2 bases from V and 7 bases from J, leaving 7 bases between the germline ends. CDR1 and CDR2 were assigned from the germline V gene as SGHDT and YYEEEE. The CDR3 holds 11 amino acids from the cysteine to the phenylalanine. Of all the DNA, just the CDR3 is kept, 33 bases in frame from base 1.